This is a list of T cell receptor beta chains from one sample in a study of blood T cell repertoires in COVID-19. The table came from immunoSEQ multiplex PCR; TCRdb's copy has only in-frame clones and leaves some out. Among roughly 100,000 clones, roughly 80% were seen once, and the ten largest hold 15% to 20%. The sequencing sample was made of peripheral blood. All receptors derive from a woman between 70 and 85 years old with acute or convalescent COVID-19. CDR3s include the opening cysteine and the closing phenylalanine or tryptophan. D genes are given only for firm matches. A clone size is listed for some rows: how often the clone was seen (once, few, many), or a class if it is expanded.

size: NA
length: 13
V: TRBV2
J: TRBJ1-5
D: NA
DNA: TGTGCCAGCACCGGGAATAGCAATCAGCCCCAGCATTTT
CDR3: CASTGNSNQPQHF

size: NA
length: 15
V: TRBV11-2
J: TRBJ2-7
D: NA
DNA: TGTGCCAGCAGCTTAGGTGGAGGGGGCCCCTACGAGCAGTACTTC
CDR3: CASSLGGGGPYEQYF

size: NA
length: 12
V: TRBV29-1
J: TRBJ1-1
D: NA
DNA: TGCAGCGTTGGAGGGCATGGCACTGAAGCTTTCTTT
CDR3: CSVGGHGTEAFF

size: once
length: 19
V: TRBV5-3
J: TRBJ2-6
D: NA
DNA: TGTGCCAGAAGCTTGGGGTCTCTCCGATACTTCTCTGGGGCCAACGTCCTGACTTTC
CDR3: CARSLGSLRYFSGANVLTF

size: NA
length: 13
V: TRBV25-1
J: TRBJ1-2
D: NA
DNA: TGTGCCAGCAGTGATCCTTTTAGGGAGGGCTACACCTTC
CDR3: CASSDPFREGYTF

size: NA
length: 14
V: TRBV5-1
J: TRBJ1-3
D: TRBD1
DNA: TGCGCCAGCAGCTCGACAGGGTCTGGAAACACCATATATTTT
CDR3: CASSSTGSGNTIYF

size: NA
length: 17
V: TRBV3-1/TRBV3-2
J: TRBJ2-1
D: NA
DNA: TGTGCCAGCAGCCCCCACGGGGTGAAGGGCCCCTACAATGAGCAGTTCTTC
CDR3: CASSPHGVKGPYNEQFF

size: NA
length: 15
V: TRBV29-1
J: TRBJ1-3
D: NA
DNA: TGCAGCGTTGAAGATCCTCAGGCTTCTGGAAACACCATATATTTT
CDR3: CSVEDPQASGNTIYF

size: NA
length: 13
V: TRBV10-3
J: TRBJ1-2
D: TRBD1
DNA: TGTGCCATCAGTGGGGGACAGGCCTATGGCTACACCTTC
CDR3: CAISGGQAYGYTF

size: NA
length: 17
V: TRBV4-1
J: TRBJ1-4
D: NA
DNA: TGCGCCAGCAGCCAAGACGCCCCGGGGGGCGCATATGAAAAACTGTTTTTT
CDR3: CASSQDAPGGAYEKLFF

size: NA
length: 12
V: TRBV12-3/TRBV12-4
J: TRBJ2-1
D: NA
DNA: TGTGCCAGCAGTTTAAGGGGGAATGAGCAGTTCTTC
CDR3: CASSLRGNEQFF

size: NA
length: 15
V: TRBV5-5
J: TRBJ1-3
D: TRBD1
DNA: TGTGCCAGCAGCTCCACAGGGGGATCTGGAAACACCATATATTTT
CDR3: CASSSTGGSGNTIYF

size: NA
length: 16
V: TRBV9
J: TRBJ2-3
D: TRBD1
DNA: TGTGCCAGCAGCGTAAGGGGGGACAGGGGGCCAGATACGCAGTATTTT
CDR3: CASSVRGDRGPDTQYF

size: NA
length: 13
V: TRBV30
J: TRBJ2-5
D: NA
DNA: TGTGCCTGGAGCCCCCTAGACGGTGAGACCCAGTACTTC
CDR3: CAWSPLDGETQYF

size: NA
length: 16
V: TRBV7-9
J: TRBJ2-4
D: NA
DNA: TGTGCCAGCAGCTCTACCAAACTGGACAGCCAAAACATTCAGTACTTC
CDR3: CASSSTKLDSQNIQYF

size: NA
length: 15
V: TRBV3-1/TRBV3-2
J: TRBJ1-2
D: TRBD1
DNA: TGTGCCAGCAGCCAAGATCAGGACAGGGAGTATGGCTACACCTTC
CDR3: CASSQDQDREYGYTF

size: NA
length: 13
V: TRBV10-2
J: TRBJ2-1
D: TRBD2
DNA: TGCGCCAGCAGTGAGGTCCTAGCGGGGAATCAGTTCTTC
CDR3: CASSEVLAGNQFF

size: NA
length: 12
V: TRBV11-2
J: TRBJ2-3
D: NA
DNA: TGTGCCAGCAGCTACGGCGGAGATACGCAGTATTTT
CDR3: CASSYGGDTQYF

size: NA
length: 15
V: TRBV28
J: TRBJ1-5
D: NA
DNA: TGTGCCAGCAGTTCGAACAGGGTTGGAAATCAGCCCCAGCATTTT
CDR3: CASSSNRVGNQPQHF

size: NA
length: 15
V: TRBV9
J: TRBJ1-2
D: TRBD1
DNA: TGTGCCAGCAGCGTTGGACAGGGGGCCAACTATGGCTACACCTTC
CDR3: CASSVGQGANYGYTF

size: NA
length: 16
V: TRBV19
J: TRBJ1-4
D: NA
DNA: TGTGCCAGTAGTTTGCTCGGACAGCTATCTTCGGAAAAACTGTTTTTT
CDR3: CASSLLGQLSSEKLFF

size: once
length: 12
V: TRBV19
J: TRBJ2-2
D: NA
DNA: TGTGCCAGTAGCCTCAGGTACGGGGAGCTGTTTTTT
CDR3: CASSLRYGELFF

size: once
length: 13
V: TRBV12-3/TRBV12-4
J: TRBJ2-1
D: TRBD2
DNA: TGTGCCAGCATTGGGACTAGCGGGGGTAGGCAGTTCTTC
CDR3: CASIGTSGGRQFF

size: few
length: 14
V: TRBV30
J: TRBJ1-2
D: TRBD1
DNA: TGTGCCTGGAGATGGGGCAGGGGGCTTCGTGGCTACACCTTC
CDR3: CAWRWGRGLRGYTF

size: NA
length: 14
V: TRBV6-5
J: TRBJ1-3
D: NA
DNA: TGTGCCAGCAGTCCCCAGTTCTCTGGAAACACCATATATTTT
CDR3: CASSPQFSGNTIYF

size: once
length: 14
V: TRBV5-1
J: TRBJ1-2
D: TRBD1
DNA: TGCGCCAGCAGCTTGGTCCAGGGGGCGGATGGCTACACCTTC
CDR3: CASSLVQGADGYTF

size: few
length: 12
V: TRBV24-1
J: TRBJ2-7
D: TRBD1
DNA: TGTGCCACCAGTGAGGGACAGGGTTCCAAGTACTTC
CDR3: CATSEGQGSKYF

size: NA
length: 16
V: TRBV6-2/TRBV6-3
J: TRBJ2-7
D: TRBD2
DNA: TGTGCCAGCAGTCTTACAAGGCGGGGGGGCCTCTACGAGCAGTACTTC
CDR3: CASSLTRRGGLYEQYF

size: NA
length: 16
V: TRBV5-1
J: TRBJ2-7
D: TRBD2
DNA: TGCGCCCGTTTGCGCCGTCGGGGGGGCCGGGGGGGGCAGCAGTACTTC
CDR3: CARLRRRGGRGGQQYF

size: NA
length: 15
V: TRBV30
J: TRBJ1-2
D: TRBD1
DNA: TGTGCCTGGAGTGTAAAGGGGGCGAAGGACTATGGCTACACCTTC
CDR3: CAWSVKGAKDYGYTF

size: NA
length: 16
V: TRBV29-1
J: TRBJ2-3
D: TRBD2
DNA: TGCAGCGTTGCTGGGACTAGCGGGGGGCACACAGATACGCAGTATTTT
CDR3: CSVAGTSGGHTDTQYF

size: few
length: 13
V: TRBV29-1
J: TRBJ1-1
D: TRBD1
DNA: TGCAGCGCTCCGGGACAGGGAGATCGAGAAGCTTTCTTT
CDR3: CSAPGQGDREAFF

size: NA
length: 14
V: TRBV30
J: TRBJ1-6
D: TRBD1
DNA: TGTGCCTGGAGTGTTAAGGGGGCGGGATCACCCCTCCACTTT
CDR3: CAWSVKGAGSPLHF

size: NA
length: 16
V: TRBV19
J: TRBJ2-2
D: NA
DNA: TGTGCCAGTAGTGACCTCAGGGGTTTCGACACCGGGGAGCTGTTTTTT
CDR3: CASSDLRGFDTGELFF

size: NA
length: 12
V: TRBV30
J: TRBJ2-5
D: NA
DNA: TGTGCCTGGAGCTGGGAGAAAGAGACCCAGTACTTC
CDR3: CAWSWEKETQYF

size: NA
length: 15
V: TRBV25-1
J: TRBJ1-6
D: NA
DNA: TGTGCCAGCAGCCCAGCCCAGGGGAATAATTCACCCCTCCACTTT
CDR3: CASSPAQGNNSPLHF

size: NA
length: 11
V: TRBV29-1
J: TRBJ1-2
D: NA
DNA: TGCAGCGTTGGGGAGGCGGGGGGCTACACCTTC
CDR3: CSVGEAGGYTF

size: few
length: 14
V: TRBV6-5
J: TRBJ1-2
D: NA
DNA: TGTGCCGGCCTCTCCCCCGGGGTAACCTATGGCTACACCTTC
CDR3: CAGLSPGVTYGYTF

size: few
length: 13
V: TRBV3-1/TRBV3-2
J: TRBJ1-2
D: TRBD1
DNA: TGTGCCAGCACCTCGACAGGGTTGAGGGGCTACACCTTC
CDR3: CASTSTGLRGYTF

size: NA
length: 13
V: TRBV5-4
J: TRBJ1-2
D: TRBD1
DNA: TGTGCCAGCAGCTACCGGGACAGGGTTGGCTACACCTTC
CDR3: CASSYRDRVGYTF

size: NA
length: 17
V: TRBV19
J: TRBJ1-2
D: TRBD1
DNA: TGTGCCAGTAGTCCATATAGAACACAGGGGTATAACTATGGCTACACCTTC
CDR3: CASSPYRTQGYNYGYTF

size: NA
length: 12
V: TRBV7-8
J: TRBJ1-4
D: NA
DNA: TGTGCCAGCAGCTTAGCCCTCGGAGAACTGTTTTTT
CDR3: CASSLALGELFF

size: NA
length: 14
V: TRBV18
J: TRBJ2-1
D: NA
DNA: TGTGCCAGCTCACCGGGGGGCTCCTACAATGAGCAGTTCTTC
CDR3: CASSPGGSYNEQFF

size: NA
length: 13
V: TRBV4-1
J: TRBJ2-7
D: NA
DNA: TGCGCCAGCAGCCGTACATCCAGTGGCGAGCAGTACTTC
CDR3: CASSRTSSGEQYF

size: few
length: 19
V: TRBV29-1
J: TRBJ2-5
D: TRBD1
DNA: TGCAGCGTGACCCAGGGGGCTGCGTACCGGCGGGGCTTCGTGGAGACCCAGTACTTC
CDR3: CSVTQGAAYRRGFVETQYF

size: NA
length: 16
V: TRBV9
J: TRBJ2-2
D: NA
DNA: TGTGCCAGCAGCGTAGCGGCAGGTTTAGGGGCCGGGGAGCTGTTTTTT
CDR3: CASSVAAGLGAGELFF

size: NA
length: 13
V: TRBV10-3
J: TRBJ1-1
D: TRBD1
DNA: TGTGCCATCAGGACTGACAGGGGGGCTGAAGCTTTCTTT
CDR3: CAIRTDRGAEAFF

size: once
length: 14
V: TRBV10-3
J: TRBJ1-1
D: NA
DNA: TGTGCCATCAGTATACAGGGACTGAACACTGAAGCTTTCTTT
CDR3: CAISIQGLNTEAFF

size: few
length: 13
V: TRBV18
J: TRBJ1-5
D: NA
DNA: TGTGCCAGCTCCTTGACAGAGAATCAGCCCCAGCATTTT
CDR3: CASSLTENQPQHF

size: NA
length: 16
V: TRBV10-3
J: TRBJ2-3
D: TRBD2
DNA: TGTGCCATCAGTGAAGGTCTAGCGGGGACCACAGATACGCAGTATTTT
CDR3: CAISEGLAGTTDTQYF

size: NA
length: 16
V: TRBV3-1/TRBV3-2
J: TRBJ1-6
D: NA
DNA: TGTGCCAGCAGCCTAGAGGGGGGGGGACTCAATTCACCCCTCCACTTT
CDR3: CASSLEGGGLNSPLHF